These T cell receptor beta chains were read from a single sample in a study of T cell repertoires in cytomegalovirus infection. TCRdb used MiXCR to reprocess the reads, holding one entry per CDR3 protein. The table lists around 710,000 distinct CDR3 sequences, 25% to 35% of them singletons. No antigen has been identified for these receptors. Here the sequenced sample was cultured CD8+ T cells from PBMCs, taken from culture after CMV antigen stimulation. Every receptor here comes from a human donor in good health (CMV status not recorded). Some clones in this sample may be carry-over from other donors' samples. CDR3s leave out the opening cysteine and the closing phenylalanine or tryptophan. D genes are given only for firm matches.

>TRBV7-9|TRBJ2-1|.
ASSFTISEQF
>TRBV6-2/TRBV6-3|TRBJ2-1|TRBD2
ASSYEGSGGVFGVEQF
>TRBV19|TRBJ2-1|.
ASSETGRVSYNEQF
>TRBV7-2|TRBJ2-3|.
ASSLYALRTDTQY
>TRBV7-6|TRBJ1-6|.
ASSVGSSSYNSPLH
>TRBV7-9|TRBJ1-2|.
ASSTGHRYGYT
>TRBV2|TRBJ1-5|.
ASKEGFANQPQH
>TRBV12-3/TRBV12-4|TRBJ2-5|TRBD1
ASSSSLGQGVWETQY
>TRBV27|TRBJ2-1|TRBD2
ASSSTQTLLAGENEQF
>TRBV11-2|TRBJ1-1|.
ASSAWRESTEAF
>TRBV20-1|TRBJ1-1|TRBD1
SARGMDRTNTEAF
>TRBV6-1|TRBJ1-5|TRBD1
ASRRTGRNQPQH
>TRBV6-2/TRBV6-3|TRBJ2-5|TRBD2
ASSYSHLAGIQETQY
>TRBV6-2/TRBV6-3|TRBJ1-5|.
ASSPINQVGGRGNQPQH
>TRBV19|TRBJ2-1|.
ASSIGGPGEQF
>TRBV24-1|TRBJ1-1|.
ATRDTENTEAF
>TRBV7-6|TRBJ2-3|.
ASSLAGNPTDTQY
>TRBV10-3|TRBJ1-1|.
AISDPPLNTEAF
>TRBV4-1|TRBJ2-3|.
ASSSPTSDDTQY
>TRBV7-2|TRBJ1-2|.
ATWEGLNYGYT
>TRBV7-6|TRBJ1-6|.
ASSLAQSGSPLH
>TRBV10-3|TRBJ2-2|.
AIRQVTGELF
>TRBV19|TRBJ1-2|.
ASGPTGGYT
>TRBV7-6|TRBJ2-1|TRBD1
ASSLAQGGNEQF
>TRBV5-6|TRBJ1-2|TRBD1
ASSLVVGTANYGYT
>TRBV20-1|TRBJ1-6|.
SARGVDSSSYNSPLH
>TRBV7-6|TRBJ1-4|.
ASSLVVREGSEKLF
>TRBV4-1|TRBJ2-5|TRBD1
ASSQEDRVTETQY
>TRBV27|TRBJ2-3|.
ATIFTDTQY
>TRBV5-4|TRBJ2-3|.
ASSRTSISQDTQY
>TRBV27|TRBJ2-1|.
ASSHGFYNEQF
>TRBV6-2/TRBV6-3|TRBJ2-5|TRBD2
ASRTSGETQETQY
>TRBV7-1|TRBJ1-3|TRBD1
ASSSSPRTGVGNTIY
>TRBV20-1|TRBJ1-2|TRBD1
SAPGQGNYGYT
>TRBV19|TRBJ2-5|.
ASSIIGTQETQY
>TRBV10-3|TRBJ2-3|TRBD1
AISGKTGQRIEQDTQY
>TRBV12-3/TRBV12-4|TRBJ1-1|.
ASSFWTRKKGNTEAF